The 20 T cell receptor beta chains below all came from one sample that was sequenced in a study of cytomegalovirus exposure and HLA in healthy donors. PCR amplification relied on 60 Vbeta primers (plus 13 Jbeta primers). Clones were sequenced by immunoSEQ multiplex PCR, and TCRdb holds only the in-frame ones, with some missing. The sample shows around 200,000 clones, approximately 80% of them seen only once. The sequencing input was PBMCs. The receptors were gathered from a woman aged 50 to 65 in good health and CMV-seropositive.

The table lists this clone with a few counts. The rearrangement links TRBV5-6 to TRBJ2-4, with D maybe TRBD2 (5 bases). Germline loops: CDR1 SGHDT, CDR2 YYEEEE. V was trimmed by 4 bases and J by 7 bases, leaving 12 bases between them. This CDR3 region has 13 residues. As DNA, the CDR3 is TGTGCCAGCAGCCTAGGGAGCGGTAACATTCAGTACTTC. This translates into CASSLGSGNIQYF.

The V call is TRBV6-5, the J call TRBJ1-2; D is ambiguous. From germline, CDR1 is MNHEY and CDR2 SVGAGI. The CDR3 runs to 12 residues. With 5 bases removed from V and 4 bases from J, the gap between germline ends came to 8 bases. CDR3 sequence (DNA): TGTGCCAGCAGTCGTGAGGCCTATGGCTACACCTTC. Its translation is CASSREAYGYTF.

This chain joins TRBV7-9 and TRBJ1-4; TRBD1 is a possible D gene (5 bases). This CDR3 contains 13 residues. The germline V and J ends were trimmed by 11 bases and 4 bases, with 14 bases remaining between them. CDR1 and CDR2 (germline): SEHNR, FQNEAQ (reference sequence). The CDR3 reads CAVDSPNNEKLFF. In nucleotides, the CDR3 is TGTGCCGTCGACAGCCCAAATAATGAAAAACTGTTTTTT.

The chain is built from TRBV7-9 and TRBJ2-7; D possibly corresponds to TRBD1 (7 bases). In germline, CDR1 is SEHNR, CDR2 FQNEAQ (reference sequence). There are 15 residues in the CDR3. Deletions cut 6 bases from V and 2 bases from J, with 17 bases between. Here the CDR3 reads CASSPPGRGAYEQYF. Written as DNA, the CDR3 is TGTGCCAGCAGTCCCCCCGGCAGGGGGGCCTACGAGCAGTACTTC.

The chain combines TRBV6-1 with TRBJ2-3; 12 nucleotides match TRBD2. CDR3 length: 15 residues. Germline assignment: CDR1 MNHNS and CDR2 SASEGT. Trimming removed 8 bases from V and 4 bases from J; junction bases left unmatched: 7. Here the CDR3 reads CASGLLAGGSDTQYF. As DNA, the CDR3 is TGTGCCAGCGGCTTACTAGCGGGGGGCTCAGATACGCAGTATTTT.

The chain carries TRBV11-2 and TRBJ1-4; 12 nucleotides align to TRBD1. This CDR3 has 18 residues. V lost 2 bases, J lost 4 bases, and 8 bases stayed unmatched. In germline, CDR1 is SGHAT, CDR2 FQNNGV. The CDR3 spells CASSLRGQGAVGNEKLFF. The CDR3 nucleotides are TGTGCCAGCAGCTTAAGGGGACAGGGGGCTGTAGGTAATGAAAAACTGTTTTTT.

Comment on this clone: Germline is not matched at one junction end, which may reflect a read error. Here the CDR3 DNA reads TGTTCCAGCAGCTTAGCGGCGGCGTACGAGCAGTACTTC. Translating it yields CSSSLAAAYEQYF. The V call is TRBV7-9, the J call TRBJ2-7, with D tentatively TRBD2 (6 bases). This CDR3 contains 13 residues. In germline, CDR1 is SEHNR, CDR2 FQNEAQ (reference sequence).

The chain uses TRBV7-2 and TRBJ2-1, with TRBD2 matching 8 bases. V shed 5 bases and J 2 bases; nucleotides not matched to a gene: 8. The CDR3 consists of 16 residues. Germline V CDR1 and CDR2: SGHTA, FQGNSA. The CDR3 here is CASSKKRELAYNEQFF. CDR3 sequence (DNA): TGTGCCAGCAGCAAGAAGCGGGAGTTGGCCTACAATGAGCAGTTCTTC.

The chain recombines TRBV5-1 with TRBJ2-2; 8 bases agree with TRBD2. With V trimmed by 6 bases and J by 3 bases, 22 bases remained unmatched. CDR3 length: 20 residues. CDR1 and CDR2 (germline): SGHRS, YFSETQ. The CDR3 DNA follows: TGCGCCAGCACGGGAGGGGGGTCCGCCCCCGCCTCAGGGGACACCGGGGAGCTGTTTTTT. Amino acids: CASTGGGSAPASGDTGELFF.

The J gene is TRBJ2-5, the V gene TRBV19, with 10 bases lining up with TRBD2. The CDR3 is 15 amino acids. V shed 1 base and J 2 bases; nucleotides not matched to a gene: 1. The germline CDR1 and CDR2 sequences are LNHDA and SQIVND (reference sequence). Here the CDR3 reads CASSIAAGGQETQYF. Written as DNA, the CDR3 is TGTGCCAGTAGTATAGCAGCGGGGGGGCAAGAGACCCAGTACTTC.

This clone was recorded a few times. The rearrangement joins TRBV6-6 to TRBJ2-1; TRBD1 agrees at 7 bases. The CDR3 is 15 residues long. The V gene's germline CDR1 is MNHNY and CDR2 SVGAGI (reference sequence). Trimming cost V 5 bases and J 6 bases; bases outside gene matches: 10. CDR3 loop: CASSPLEGASNEQFF. The CDR3 DNA reads as TGTGCCAGCAGTCCCCTCGAGGGGGCCTCCAATGAGCAGTTCTTC.

J is TRBJ1-2 and V is TRBV19; 11 bases are a match to TRBD1. Germline CDR1 and CDR2: LNHDA and SQIVND (reference sequence). With 5 bases clipped from V and 0 bases from J, the junction kept 8 bases outside the gene matches. The CDR3 is 17 amino acids. CDR3 sequence: CASSRAGTGGANYGYTF. The DNA for the CDR3 is TGTGCCAGTAGTCGCGCCGGGACAGGGGGTGCTAACTATGGCTACACCTTC.

J is TRBJ1-5 and V is TRBV6-5; D call uncertain. Germline V gene sequence: CDR1 MNHEY, CDR2 SVGAGI. V gave up 4 bases and J gave up 3 bases, with 7 bases separating them. CDR3 length: 13 residues. CDR3 bases: TGTGCCAGCAGTTCGAGTTACAATCAGCCCCAGCATTTT. It codes for CASSSSYNQPQHF.

V gene TRBV7-2 combines with J gene TRBJ1-2; 8 nucleotides align to TRBD1. The CDR3 contains 12 residues. Germline V lookup: CDR1 SGHTA, CDR2 FQGNSA. With V trimmed by 5 bases and J by 8 bases, 4 bases remained unmatched. The CDR3 bases are TGTGCCAGCAGCCCCGGACAGGGAGGCTACACCTTC. Its protein product is CASSPGQGGYTF.

The chain combines TRBV11-1 with TRBJ1-2; the D gene is possibly TRBD1 (5 bases). V lost 5 bases and J lost 0, with 7 bases in between. The germline V gene has CDR1 SGHAT and CDR2 FQDESV (reference sequence). The CDR3 covers 13 residues. CDR3: CASSPTANYGYTF. The DNA for the CDR3 is TGTGCCAGCAGCCCGACAGCTAACTATGGCTACACCTTC.

The chain is built from TRBV9 and TRBJ1-4, with 7 bases fitting TRBD1. V lost 1 base and J lost 0; bases outside the gene matches: 0. The length of the CDR3 is 15 residues. CDR1 is SGDLS, CDR2 YYNGEE, per germline. DNA for the CDR3: TGTGCCAGCAGCGTACAGGGGGCAACTAATGAAAAACTGTTTTTT. It translates to CASSVQGATNEKLFF. Using reference TRBV9 and TRBJ1-4 for the parts outside the CDR3, the full variable domain is DSGVTQTPKHLITATGQRVTLRCSPRSGDLSVYWYQQSLDQGLQFLIQYYNGEERAKGNILERFSAQQFPDLHSELNLSSLELGDSALYFCASSVQGATNEKLFFGSGTQLSVL.

The rearrangement joins TRBV30 to TRBJ1-1; no clear D. There are 12 residues in the CDR3. Trimming took 8 bases from V and 1 from J, leaving 11 bases between them. From germline, CDR1 is GTSNPN and CDR2 SVGIG (reference sequence). CDR3 protein: CALHRGNTEAFF. As DNA, the CDR3 is TGTGCCCTTCATCGCGGGAACACTGAAGCTTTCTTT. Using reference TRBV30 and TRBJ1-1 for the parts outside the CDR3, the full variable domain is SQTIHQWPATLVQPVGSPLSLECTVEGTSNPNLYWYRQAAGRGLQLLFYSVGIGQISSEVPQNLSASRPQDRQFILSSKKLLLSDSGFYLCALHRGNTEAFFGQGTRLTVV.

The chain combines TRBV4-2 with TRBJ2-3, with 8 bases identical to TRBD2. The CDR3 extends over 17 amino acids. CDR1 and CDR2 from the germline V gene are LGHNA and YNFKEQ. With V trimmed by 3 bases and J by 1 base, 9 bases remained unmatched. The CDR3 region has the DNA TGTGCCAGCAGCCAGCTTTCACGGGGGGGACGCACAGATACGCAGTATTTT. Encoded protein: CASSQLSRGGRTDTQYF.

The chain employs TRBV4-3 and TRBJ2-7; maybe TRBD2 (7 bases). CDR3 length: 16 residues. Per the germline V gene, CDR1 is LGHNA and CDR2 is YSLEER. Trimming removed 0 bases from V and 1 base from J, with 13 bases in between. The DNA of the CDR3 is TGCGCCAGCAGCCAAGATCTCCGGGGGGCATCCTACGAGCAGTACTTC. Translating it yields CASSQDLRGASYEQYF.

This chain joins TRBV28 and TRBJ1-2; TRBD1 aligns across 8 bases. J was trimmed by 0 bases and V by 10 bases; bases with no gene match: 7. Germline loops: CDR1 MDHEN, CDR2 SYDVKM. The CDR3 is 14 residues long. The DNA of the CDR3 is TGTGCCACCATGTGGACAGGGTCTAACTATGGCTACACCTTC. Translation: CATMWTGSNYGYTF.